The sequence of this T cell receptor (beta chain) was determined in a study of blood T cell repertoires in COVID-19. Looking at the study overall: Collection of acute and convalescent COVID-19 samples took place in the United States, Italy and Spain.

In the study's own analysis: Reference gene primer amplification yielded estimated nucleated cell counts. TCRdb keeps only in-frame clones here, not all; method: immunoSEQ multiplex PCR. V and J calls and clone size come straight from that table; D and trimming were deduced from the DNA. The table includes roughly 240,000 clones, over 65% detected once. The trim removed 5 bases at V and 5 bases at J, leaving 19 bases unmatched. CDR3 length: 19 residues. From germline, CDR1 is SGHVS and CDR2 FNYEAQ. This TCR was sampled from a man in his sixties who had recovered from COVID-19. The material sequenced was peripheral blood. The V gene is TRBV7-6, the J gene TRBJ2-1; 9 nucleotides match TRBD2. CDR3 protein: CASSALTSGVRRSDNEQFF. CDR3 nucleotides: TGTGCCAGCAGCGCCCTGACTAGCGGAGTACGTCGTTCGGACAATGAGCAGTTCTTC.